The 5 T cell receptor beta chains given below trace back to one sample, sequenced in a study of CD8+CD57+ T cells in acquired aplastic anemia (dated by TCRdb to between 2017 and 2018). Sequencing used an Illumina HiSeq 2000. Genomic DNA served as template for TCR beta VDJ combination and CDR3 sequence profiling. TCRdb trimmed public reads at Q25 via fastp, called clones via MiXCR and kept in-frame beta chains. Rows merge per CDR3 protein into single entries with the most common DNA and genes. The sample contains some 240,000 distinct CDR3 sequences, approximately 35% of them found a single time. The top ten clones comprise more than 0.95% of the sample. The material sequenced was sorted CD4+, CD8+, or CD8+CD57+ T cells (not recorded which) from PBMCs. Every receptor here comes from a human donor in good health, serving as a control.

The genes are TRBV29-1 and TRBJ2-1; 11 bases are shared with TRBD2. Trimming at V came to 5 bases and at J to 0 bases, leaving 3 bases not matched to a gene. Germline V gene data show CDR1 as SQVTM and CDR2 as ANQGSEA. The CDR3 extends over 15 amino acids. CDR3 DNA: TGCAGCGTTTTCGGACTAGCGGGCTCCTACAATGAGCAGTTCTTC. Protein: CSVFGLAGSYNEQFF.

The CDR3 is CASSMTGGHTEAFF. CDR3 DNA: TGTGCCAGTAGTATGACAGGGGGCCACACTGAAGCTTTCTTT. The chain uses TRBV19 and TRBJ1-1, with TRBD1 matching over 10 bases. The CDR3 runs 14 residues. With 3 bases clipped from V and 3 bases from J, the junction kept 1 base outside the gene matches. Germline CDR1 LNHDA, CDR2 SQIVND (reference sequence).

In its sample, this clonotype was seen a few times. The rearrangement links TRBV7-9 to TRBJ1-2, with D uncertain. The germline V gene encodes CDR1 SEHNR and CDR2 FQNEAQ (reference sequence). The V gene lost 5 bases and the J gene lost 6 bases, with 13 bases spanning the gap. There are 13 residues in the CDR3. The CDR3 protein is CASSLETQNGYTF. The CDR3, as DNA: TGTGCCAGCAGCCTCGAAACTCAGAATGGCTACACCTTC.

The chain links TRBV10-3 to TRBJ2-7; D ambiguous. Germline loops: CDR1 ENHRY, CDR2 SYGVKD. Trimming shortened V by 7 bases and J by 7 bases, and 23 bases separated the two germline ends. This CDR3 is built from 15 residues. The CDR3 DNA reads TGTGCCATCAACGTGCCCAACTATGGCTATGGGGAGCAGTACTTC. Residues: CAINVPNYGYGEQYF.

This clonotype was detected ten times or more. The chain combines TRBV7-9 with TRBJ2-5; tentatively, D is TRBD1 (5 bases). Germline loops: CDR1 SEHNR, CDR2 FQNEAQ (reference sequence). The CDR3 has 15 amino acids. Trimming left V 1 base short and J 5 bases short, with 14 bases between. Written as DNA, the CDR3 is TGTGCCAGCAGCTTAGTCGAGACAGCCTTGGAGACCCAGTACTTC. Its translation is CASSLVETALETQYF.